One and the same sample provided the 7 T cell receptor beta chains below, sequenced in a study of blood T cell repertoires in COVID-19. Some clones are missing from TCRdb's copy, which holds only in-frame ones; the method was immunoSEQ multiplex PCR. Of roughly 110,000 clones in the sample, about 89% were seen once. The sequencing input was peripheral blood. These receptors all stem from a man aged 40-49 years with acute or convalescent COVID-19.

The J gene is TRBJ1-1, the V gene TRBV4-3, with D uncertain. V was pared by 0 bases and J by 5 bases, with 10 bases between. The germline V gene encodes CDR1 LGHNA and CDR2 YSLEER. The CDR3 is 14 residues long. The CDR3 here is CASSQDSGSTEAFF. In DNA, the CDR3 is TGCGCCAGCAGCCAAGACTCGGGGAGTACTGAAGCTTTCTTT.

The table lists this clone with a few counts. The gene calls are TRBV7-9 and TRBJ1-2, with 9 nucleotides matching TRBD1. CDR3 length equals 13 residues. Per germline, CDR1 SEHNR and CDR2 FQNEAQ (reference sequence). Trimming removed 4 bases from V and 8 bases from J; junction bases left unmatched: 5. CDR3 in DNA: TGTGCCAGCAGCTGGGACAGGGTAGGCGGCTACACCTTC. It encodes CASSWDRVGGYTF.

This clone was seen only once. This sequence joins TRBV4-1 and TRBJ2-5; tentative D call: TRBD2 (6 bases). This CDR3 region has 16 residues. Germline V CDR1 and CDR2: MGHRA, YSYEKL. V was trimmed by 3 bases and J by 5 bases, leaving 19 bases between them. CDR3 nucleotide sequence: TGCGCCAGCAGCCAGCCGGGGGTTGGGCTTTCGGAGACCCAGTACTTC. It encodes CASSQPGVGLSETQYF.

This sequence joins TRBV4-3 and TRBJ1-3; 10 positions agree with TRBD1. This CDR3 spans 16 amino acids. Germline V CDR1 and CDR2: LGHNA, YSLEER. V trimming: 1 base; J trimming: 8 bases; junction bases outside the gene matches: 8. The CDR3 spells CASSQGTGGQLDTIYF. The DNA of the CDR3 is TGCGCCAGCAGCCAAGGGACAGGGGGGCAGCTAGACACCATATATTTT.

This clone showed up just a few times. The chain joins TRBV19 to TRBJ1-3; TRBD1 is a possible D gene (5 bases). There are 14 residues in the CDR3. Germline loops: CDR1 LNHDA, CDR2 SQIVND (reference sequence). V was trimmed by 8 bases and J by 0 bases, leaving 11 bases between them. CDR3 region: CASFDSSSGNTIYF. The CDR3 nucleotides are TGTGCCAGTTTCGACAGTTCCTCTGGAAACACCATATATTTT.

V and J are TRBV15 and TRBJ1-6, with no clear D. V lost 8 bases and J lost 7, with 15 bases in between. The CDR3 extends over 14 amino acids. Germline V gives CDR1 LNHNV, CDR2 YYDKDF (reference sequence). DNA for the CDR3: TGTGCCACCGATGAGTTAAGTCCCAATTCACCCCTCCACTTT. Protein: CATDELSPNSPLHF.

The chain links TRBV25-1 to TRBJ1-3; D is possibly TRBD1 (6 bases). Trimming removed 0 bases at V and 2 bases at J, with 14 bases between. The CDR3 covers 17 residues. Germline loops: CDR1 MGHDK, CDR2 SYGVNS. CDR3 DNA: TGTGCCAGCAGTGAATATTTTGGACAGCCTACTGGAAACACCATATATTTT. Protein: CASSEYFGQPTGNTIYF. Based on the CDR3 plus reference TRBV25-1 and TRBJ1-3, the full variable domain is EADIYQTPRYLVIGTGKKITLECSQTMGHDKMYWYQQDPGMELHLIHYSYGVNSTEKGDLSSESTVSRIRTEHFPLTLESARPSHTSQYLCASSEYFGQPTGNTIYFGEGSWLTVV.